Listed below are T cell receptor beta chains from one sample, sequenced in a study of cytomegalovirus exposure and HLA in healthy donors. Clones were read by immunoSEQ multiplex PCR, and TCRdb kept only the in-frame ones, dropping some. The sample includes about 200,000 clones, more than 75% of them seen just once. Sequenced material: PBMCs. The source of these receptors is a woman in her 50s in good health and CMV-seronegative. CDR3s include the opening cysteine and the closing phenylalanine or tryptophan. Fields, in order: CDR3 DNA, CDR3 protein, V gene, D gene, J gene. D genes are given only for firm matches.

TGCGCCAGCAAGACTAGCGAGATAGTAAGGGATACGCAGTATTTT CASKTSEIVRDTQYF TRBV5-1 TRBD2 TRBJ2-3
TGTGCCAGTAGAACAGGGGAATATAATCAGCCCCAGCATTTT CASRTGEYNQPQHF TRBV19 TRBD1 TRBJ1-5
TGCGCCAGCAGCTTGGAGACTAGGAGAGATACGCAGTATTTT CASSLETRRDTQYF TRBV5-1 . TRBJ2-3
TGTGCCAGCAGCTTGGCTTTTCGAGGGACAGGGTCATACGAGCAGTACTTC CASSLAFRGTGSYEQYF TRBV5-4 TRBD1 TRBJ2-7
TGTGCCAGCAGTGAAACCCCGGGAGGACACTATGGCTACACCTTC CASSETPGGHYGYTF TRBV6-1 . TRBJ1-2
TGTGCCAGCAGCTTACAACGCGGGATTTTCACAGATACGCAGTATTTT CASSLQRGIFTDTQYF TRBV11-1 . TRBJ2-3
TGCGCCAGCAGCCCCTACCCGGGACAGGGCTACGAGCAGTACTTC CASSPYPGQGYEQYF TRBV4-3 TRBD1 TRBJ2-7
TGTGCCAGCATCCAGGGGGCCCTTAGCTCCTACGAGCAGTACTTC CASIQGALSSYEQYF TRBV2 TRBD1 TRBJ2-7
TGTGCCAGCAGTTACCGGGAGGGCGAGCAGTACTTC CASSYREGEQYF TRBV6-6 TRBD2 TRBJ2-7
TGTGCCAGCAGTTTATGGGGACAGGGGGCAAATCAGCCCCAGCATTTT CASSLWGQGANQPQHF TRBV28 TRBD1 TRBJ1-5